A single sample gave rise to the 8 T cell receptor beta chains below, sequenced in a study of blood T cell repertoires in COVID-19. Clones were sequenced by immunoSEQ multiplex PCR, and TCRdb holds only the in-frame ones, with some missing. The table lists about 90,000 clones, 80% of them singletons. The sample consisted of peripheral blood. Every receptor here comes from a woman aged 70-85 years with acute or convalescent COVID-19.

The rearrangement uses TRBV4-2 and TRBJ2-3; D is perhaps TRBD2 (5 bases). CDR3 length: 13 residues. Trimming removed 0 bases at V and 8 bases at J, with 9 bases between. CDR1 is LGHNA, CDR2 YNFKEQ, per germline. The CDR3 loop reads CASSQETRTTQYF. The CDR3 DNA sequence: TGTGCCAGCAGCCAAGAAACTAGGACTACGCAGTATTTT.

This clone was detected once. Here the CDR3 DNA reads TGTGCCAGCAGAACAGGTGTTAGCAATCAGCCCCAGCATTTT. It is translated as CASRTGVSNQPQHF. The chain employs TRBV27 and TRBJ1-5; D possibly corresponds to TRBD1 (5 bases). Deletions cut 6 bases from V and 0 bases from J, with 9 bases between. Germline V gene data show CDR1 as MNHEY and CDR2 as SMNVEV (reference sequence). The CDR3 is 14 residues long.

This chain links TRBV7-2 with TRBJ1-1; 8 positions agree with TRBD1. In germline, CDR1 is SGHTA, CDR2 FQGNSA. This CDR3 comprises 15 residues. V trimming: 1 base; J trimming: 5 bases; junction bases outside the gene matches: 6. As DNA, the CDR3 is TGTGCCAGCAGCTTAGATCGGACAGGGTTTACTGAAGCTTTCTTT. Protein sequence: CASSLDRTGFTEAFF.

The rearrangement joins TRBV3-1 (or the pseudogene TRBV3-2) to TRBJ1-1, with D possibly being TRBD1 (5 bases). V was cut by 6 bases and J by 1 base, with 9 bases left in between. The CDR3 contains 13 residues. In germline, CDR1 is LGHDT, CDR2 YNNKEL (reference sequence). As DNA, the CDR3 is TGTGCCAGCAGTTCAAGGGGGAACACTGAAGCTTTCTTT. It translates to CASSSRGNTEAFF.

The chain employs TRBV3-1 (or the pseudogene TRBV3-2) and TRBJ1-6, with D possibly TRBD1 on 6 matching bases. This CDR3 has 15 amino acids. Per the germline V gene, CDR1 is LGHDT and CDR2 is YNNKEL (reference sequence). Trimming took off 0 bases at V and 10 bases at J, with 13 bases between the two ends. Here the CDR3 DNA reads TGTGCCAGCAGCCAAGATCCCCAGGGGATCTCACCCCTCCACTTT. This codes for CASSQDPQGISPLHF.

CDR3 nucleotide sequence: TGTGCCAGCGGTCCGGGGTTAGCCAAAAACATTCAGTACTTC. It yields the protein CASGPGLAKNIQYF. This chain links TRBV7-9 with TRBJ2-4; the D gene is possibly TRBD2 (5 bases). The V gene's germline CDR1 is SEHNR and CDR2 FQNEAQ (reference sequence). The V end was cut by 8 bases, the J end by 0 bases, with 11 bases between. The CDR3 runs 14 residues.

The rearrangement links TRBV2 to TRBJ2-7, with a tentative D call TRBD1 (5 bases). The CDR3 is 12 amino acids. Germline lookup yields CDR1 SNHLY and CDR2 FYNNEI. With 3 bases removed from V and 2 bases from J, the gap between germline ends came to 5 bases. CDR3 sequence: CASSDRAYEQYF. DNA of the CDR3: TGTGCCAGCAGTGACAGGGCCTACGAGCAGTACTTC.

The chain couples TRBV5-1 to TRBJ1-4; D possibly corresponds to TRBD1 (6 bases). The ends were cut back, 3 bases at V and 8 bases at J, with 17 bases in the middle. Germline loops: CDR1 SGHRS, CDR2 YFSETQ. The CDR3 is 15 residues long. DNA of the CDR3: TGCGCCAGCAGCTCCTCACAGGGCCCAGGGGAAAAACTGTTTTTT. It codes for CASSSSQGPGEKLFF.